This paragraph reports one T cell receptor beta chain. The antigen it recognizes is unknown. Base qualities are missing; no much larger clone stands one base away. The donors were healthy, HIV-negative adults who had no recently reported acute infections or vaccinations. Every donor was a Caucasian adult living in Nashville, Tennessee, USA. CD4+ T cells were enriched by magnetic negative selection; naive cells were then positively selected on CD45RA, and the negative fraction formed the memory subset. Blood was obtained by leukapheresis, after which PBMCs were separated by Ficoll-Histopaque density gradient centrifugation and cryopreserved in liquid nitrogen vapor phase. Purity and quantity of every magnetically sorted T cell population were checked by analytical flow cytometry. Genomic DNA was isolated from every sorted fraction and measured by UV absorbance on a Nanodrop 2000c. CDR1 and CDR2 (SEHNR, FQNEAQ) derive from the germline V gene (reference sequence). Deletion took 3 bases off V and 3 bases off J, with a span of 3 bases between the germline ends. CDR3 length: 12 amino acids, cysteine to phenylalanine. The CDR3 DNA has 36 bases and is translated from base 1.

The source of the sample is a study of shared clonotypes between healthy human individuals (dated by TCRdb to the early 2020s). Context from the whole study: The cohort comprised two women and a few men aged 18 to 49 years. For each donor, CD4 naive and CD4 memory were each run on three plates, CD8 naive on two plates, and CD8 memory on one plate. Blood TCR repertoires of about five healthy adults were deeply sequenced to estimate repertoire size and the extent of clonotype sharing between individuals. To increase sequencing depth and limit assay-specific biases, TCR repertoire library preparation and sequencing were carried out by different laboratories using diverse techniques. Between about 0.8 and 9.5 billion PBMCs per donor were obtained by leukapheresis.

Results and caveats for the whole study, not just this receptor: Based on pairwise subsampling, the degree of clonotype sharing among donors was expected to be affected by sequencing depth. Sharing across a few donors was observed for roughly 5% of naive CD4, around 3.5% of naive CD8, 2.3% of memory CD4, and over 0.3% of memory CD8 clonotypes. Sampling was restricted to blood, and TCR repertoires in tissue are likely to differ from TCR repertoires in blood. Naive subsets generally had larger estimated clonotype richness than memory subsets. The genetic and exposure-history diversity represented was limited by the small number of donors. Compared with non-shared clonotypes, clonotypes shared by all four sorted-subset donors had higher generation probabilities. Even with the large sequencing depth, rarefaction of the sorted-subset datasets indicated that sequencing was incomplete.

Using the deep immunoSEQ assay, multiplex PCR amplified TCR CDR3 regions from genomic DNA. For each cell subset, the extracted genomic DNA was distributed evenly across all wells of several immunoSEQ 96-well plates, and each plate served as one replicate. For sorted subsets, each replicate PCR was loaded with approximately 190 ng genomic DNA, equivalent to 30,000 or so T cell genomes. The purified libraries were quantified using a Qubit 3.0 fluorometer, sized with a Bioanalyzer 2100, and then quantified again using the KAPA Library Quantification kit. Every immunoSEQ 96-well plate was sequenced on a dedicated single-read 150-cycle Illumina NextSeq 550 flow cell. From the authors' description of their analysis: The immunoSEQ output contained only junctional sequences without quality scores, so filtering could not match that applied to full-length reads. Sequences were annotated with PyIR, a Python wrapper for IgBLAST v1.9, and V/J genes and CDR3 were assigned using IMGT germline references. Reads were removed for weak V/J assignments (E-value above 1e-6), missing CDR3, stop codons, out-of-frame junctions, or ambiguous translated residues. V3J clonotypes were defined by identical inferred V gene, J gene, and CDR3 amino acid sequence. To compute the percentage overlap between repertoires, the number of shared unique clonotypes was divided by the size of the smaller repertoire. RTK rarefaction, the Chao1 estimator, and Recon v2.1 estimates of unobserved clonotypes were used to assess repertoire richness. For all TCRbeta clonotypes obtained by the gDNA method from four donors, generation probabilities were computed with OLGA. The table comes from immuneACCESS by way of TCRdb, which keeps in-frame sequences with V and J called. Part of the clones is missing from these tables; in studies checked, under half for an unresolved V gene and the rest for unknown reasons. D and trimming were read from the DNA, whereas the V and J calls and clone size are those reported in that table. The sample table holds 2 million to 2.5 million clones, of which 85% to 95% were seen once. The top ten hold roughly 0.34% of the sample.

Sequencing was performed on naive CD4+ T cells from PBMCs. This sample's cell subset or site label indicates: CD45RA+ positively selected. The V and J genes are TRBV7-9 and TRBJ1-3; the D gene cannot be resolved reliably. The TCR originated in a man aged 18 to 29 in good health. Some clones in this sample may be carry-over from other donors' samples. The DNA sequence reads TGTGCCAGCAGCTTCTATGGAAACACCATATATTTT. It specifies CASSFYGNTIYF.